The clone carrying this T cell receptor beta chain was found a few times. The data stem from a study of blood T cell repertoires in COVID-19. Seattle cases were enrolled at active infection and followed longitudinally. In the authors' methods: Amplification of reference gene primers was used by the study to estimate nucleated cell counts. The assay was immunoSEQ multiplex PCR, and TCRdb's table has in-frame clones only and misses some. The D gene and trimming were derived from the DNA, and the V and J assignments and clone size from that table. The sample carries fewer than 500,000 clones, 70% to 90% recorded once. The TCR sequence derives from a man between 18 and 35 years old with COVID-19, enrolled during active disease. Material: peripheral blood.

In nucleotides, the CDR3 is TGCGCCAGCAGCTGGACTAGCACAGATACGCAGTATTTT. It specifies CASSWTSTDTQYF. The chain is built from TRBV5-1 and TRBJ2-3, with D possibly TRBD2 on 5 matching bases. Trimming left V 3 bases short and J 0 bases short, with 5 bases between. This CDR3 is 13 amino acids long. Germline CDR1 SGHRS, CDR2 YFSETQ.